This entry is about one T cell receptor (beta chain). The target antigen is unknown. CDR3 length equals 15 residues. Germline V gives CDR1 MNHEY, CDR2 SMNVEV (reference sequence). V was shortened by 1 base and J by 2 bases, with 11 bases between the two germline ends. This entry belongs to a study of cytomegalovirus exposure and HLA in healthy donors. For the study at large: The study's early data release held some 85 million unique TCRs from HLA-typed donors.

A multiplex PCR was run with 60 Vbeta primers and 13 Jbeta primers. Only in-frame clones appear in the TCRdb table, and some are missing; sequencing was by immunoSEQ multiplex PCR. The data contain under 200,000 clones, 70% to 80% of them seen just once; the ten biggest clones take up 1.3%. Regarding the study as a whole: Segments of the TCR beta V type were, in most cases, productive about 87% or about 30% of the time in an earlier analysis. Some V segments (TRBV6-2 and TRBV6-3 among them) were excluded as indistinguishable. Donor immune exposure was known only as CMV serostatus.

Sequencing was carried out using PBMCs. The receptor comes from a man between 25 and 39 years old in good health and CMV-seronegative. The chain uses TRBV27 and TRBJ1-2, with unresolved D. The chain's CDR3 is CASSLLGEVNYGYTF. DNA of the CDR3: TGTGCCAGCAGTTTATTGGGAGAGGTGAACTATGGCTACACCTTC.